A single sample is the source of the 21 T cell receptor beta chains below, sequenced in a study of cytomegalovirus exposure and HLA in healthy donors. It was with 60 Vbeta and 13 Jbeta primers that the PCR ran. This table comes from immunoSEQ multiplex PCR, and its TCRdb copy is limited to in-frame clones, with some not included. This sample contains some 130,000 clones. Specimen: PBMCs. The receptors here all came from a man younger than 35 in good health and CMV-seronegative.

The V gene is TRBV5-8, the J gene TRBJ1-2; TRBD1 might be the D (5 bases). This CDR3 comprises 14 residues. The V gene's germline CDR1 is SGHTS and CDR2 YDEGEE. V was shortened by 3 bases and J by 0 bases, with 9 bases between the two germline ends. The CDR3 DNA follows: TGTGCCAGCAGCTCGGCAGGGCCTAACTATGGCTACACCTTC. It encodes CASSSAGPNYGYTF.

The V and J genes are TRBV13 and TRBJ2-3; TRBD2 matches at 15 bases. The germline CDR1 and CDR2 sequences are PRHDT and FYEKMQ (reference sequence). The trim removed 6 bases at V and 7 bases at J, leaving 14 bases unmatched. The CDR3 is made up of 18 amino acids. CDR3 amino acids: CASRRTSGRADLAYTQYF. CDR3 nucleotides: TGTGCCAGCAGGCGGACTAGCGGGAGGGCCGATTTAGCGTATACGCAGTATTTT.

The chain joins TRBV19 to TRBJ1-1; a possible D gene is TRBD1 (6 bases). The germline V gene encodes CDR1 LNHDA and CDR2 SQIVND (reference sequence). V was trimmed by 7 bases and J by 0 bases, leaving 18 bases between them. The CDR3 covers 16 residues. The CDR3 here is CASKVGAGALNTEAFF. The CDR3 DNA is TGTGCCAGTAAGGTCGGGGCAGGGGCATTGAACACTGAAGCTTTCTTT.

To note about this clone: Other nucleotide sequences in the sample specify the same CDR3. The chain carries TRBV5-1 and TRBJ2-5; D is unclear. Trimming pared 0 bases from V and 2 bases from J, leaving 8 bases between. This CDR3 has 14 residues. Germline assignment: CDR1 SGHRS and CDR2 YFSETQ. In DNA form, the CDR3 reads TGCGCCAGCAGCTTGGGAACCGGGCAAGAGACCCAGTACTTC. It is translated as CASSLGTGQETQYF.

The chain joins TRBV4-3 to TRBJ2-2; 7 nucleotides match TRBD1. J lost 3 bases, V lost 5 bases, and 6 bases had no gene match. The CDR3 sequence is 15 residues long. Per germline, CDR1 LGHNA and CDR2 YSLEER. The CDR3 nucleotides are TGCGCCAGCAGCACTATTGACAGGGACACCGGGGAGCTGTTTTTT. It encodes CASSTIDRDTGELFF.

The rearrangement uses TRBV7-6 and TRBJ2-7, with 7 bases lining up with TRBD2. CDR1 SGHVS and CDR2 FNYEAQ come from the germline V gene. The CDR3 spans 15 residues. The trim removed 2 bases at V and 0 bases at J, leaving 4 bases unmatched. The CDR3 reads CASSLSSSGSYEQYF. CDR3 DNA sequence: TGTGCCAGCAGCTTAAGCTCTAGCGGCTCCTACGAGCAGTACTTC. The whole variable domain, remainder taken from reference TRBV7-6 and TRBJ2-7, is GAGVSQSPRYKVTKRGQDVALRCDPISGHVSLYWYRQALGQGPEFLTYFNYEAQQDKSGLPNDRFSAERPEGSISTLTIQRTEQRDSAMYRCASSLSSSGSYEQYFGPGTRLTVT.

The chain joins TRBV4-1 to TRBJ2-3; D might be TRBD1 (5 bases). The CDR3 sequence is 17 residues long. V was pared by 0 bases and J by 3 bases, with 16 bases between. CDR1 is MGHRA, CDR2 YSYEKL, per germline. CDR3 nucleotide sequence: TGCGCCAGCAGCCAAGATCTGGGCAGGGCGAGGACAGATACGCAGTATTTT. This translates into CASSQDLGRARTDTQYF.

The rearrangement links TRBV6-6 to TRBJ1-3; a weak D match, TRBD1 (6 bases). With 0 bases removed from V and 4 bases from J, the gap between germline ends came to 13 bases. Germline V CDR1 and CDR2: MNHNY, SVGAGI (reference sequence). The CDR3 contains 16 residues. The CDR3 loop reads CASSYSTTGSGNTIYF. In nucleotides, the CDR3 is TGTGCCAGCAGTTACTCGACGACAGGATCAGGAAACACCATATATTTT.

V is TRBV19 and J is TRBJ2-7; the match to TRBD1 covers 10 bases. Trimming at V came to 10 bases and at J to 3 bases, leaving 6 bases not matched to a gene. Germline CDR1 is LNHDA and CDR2 is SQIVND (reference sequence). The length of the CDR3 is 13 residues. This chain's CDR3 is CATRQGALYEQYF. In DNA form, the CDR3 reads TGTGCCACCCGACAGGGGGCTCTCTACGAGCAGTACTTC.

The V gene is TRBV30, the J gene TRBJ2-6; TRBD1 agrees at 7 bases. J gave up 4 bases and V 0 bases, and 6 bases lay outside the gene matches. This CDR3 spans 16 amino acids. The germline V gene has CDR1 GTSNPN and CDR2 SVGIG (reference sequence). The CDR3 DNA reads as TGTGCCTGGAGTGTTACAGGGGTGGACGGGGCCAACGTCCTGACTTTC. As protein: CAWSVTGVDGANVLTF.

The chain recombines TRBV7-9 with TRBJ2-5; 8 nucleotides align to TRBD1. V dropped 5 bases and J dropped 7; count of bases not matched to a gene: 18. Germline loops: CDR1 SEHNR, CDR2 FQNEAQ (reference sequence). This CDR3 has 17 residues. The CDR3 DNA reads as TGTGCCAGCAGCCCATATAAGGCGGACAGGGAGAAGGGGACCCAGTACTTC. Its protein is CASSPYKADREKGTQYF.

The V gene is TRBV7-8, the J gene TRBJ2-1; D may be TRBD2 (6 bases). The V end was cut by 5 bases, the J end by 5 bases, with 19 bases between. The CDR3 length is 16 residues. Germline CDR1 reads SGHVS; CDR2 reads FQNEAQ. The CDR3 DNA sequence: TGTGCCAGCAGCCAACGAAGGGACTCAATCAACAATGAGCAGTTCTTC. Encoded protein: CASSQRRDSINNEQFF. Filled out from reference TRBV7-8 and TRBJ2-1, the complete variable domain reads GAGVSQSPRYKVAKRGQDVALRCDPISGHVSLFWYQQALGQGPEFLTYFQNEAQLDKSGLPSDRFFAERPEGSVSTLKIQRTQQEDSAVYLCASSQRRDSINNEQFFGPGTRLTVL.

The chain links TRBV19 to TRBJ2-3, with D tentatively TRBD2 (7 bases). V was trimmed by 5 bases and J by 0 bases, leaving 15 bases between them. The CDR3 is 16 amino acids. The germline gives CDR1 LNHDA, CDR2 SQIVND (reference sequence). In nucleotides, the CDR3 is TGTGCCAGTAGTCTGAGGGGGAGGGGAAGCACAGATACGCAGTATTTT. Its protein product is CASSLRGRGSTDTQYF.

This chain joins TRBV2 and TRBJ1-2; D not resolved. The V end lost 5 bases, the J end lost 5 bases, and 12 bases lay between the germline ends. Per the germline V gene, CDR1 is SNHLY and CDR2 is FYNNEI. The CDR3 runs 13 residues. CDR3: CASSSRRSYGYTF. The CDR3 nucleotides are TGTGCCAGCAGTTCACGTAGAAGTTATGGCTACACCTTC. Filled out from reference TRBV2 and TRBJ1-2, the complete variable domain reads EPEVTQTPSHQVTQMGQEVILRCVPISNHLYFYWYRQILGQKVEFLVSFYNNEISEKSEIFDDQFSVERPDGSNFTLKIRSTKLEDSAMYFCASSSRRSYGYTFGSGTRLTVV.

The V and J genes are TRBV11-2 and TRBJ1-1; a weak D match, TRBD1 (5 bases). Between the trimmed V and J ends, which lost 3 bases and 7 bases, there was a span of 18 bases. This CDR3 is 15 amino acids long. Germline values: CDR1 SGHAT, CDR2 FQNNGV. The DNA for the CDR3 is TGTGCCAGCAGCTTCGAACCCATCCTGACAGATGAAGCTTTCTTT. Translating it yields CASSFEPILTDEAFF.

The V and J genes are TRBV11-2 and TRBJ2-1, with 10 bases lining up with TRBD2. This CDR3 has 16 amino acids. V shed 5 bases and J 7 bases; nucleotides not matched to a gene: 11. The germline V gene encodes CDR1 SGHAT and CDR2 FQNNGV. CDR3 in DNA: TGTGCCAGCAGCCGAGCGGGAGGGCCAACGGGTAATGAGCAGTTCTTC. This translates into CASSRAGGPTGNEQFF.

Concerning this clone itself: In the same sample, other DNA sequences code for this CDR3. The V call is TRBV18, the J call TRBJ1-2; D remains ambiguous. The CDR3 totals 14 residues. V was shortened by 8 bases and J by 2 bases, with 15 bases between the two germline ends. CDR1 and CDR2 from the germline V gene are KGHSH and LQKENI. The CDR3 region has the DNA TGTGCCAGCCGAGCATTGACGGGGAACTATGGCTACACCTTC. Translation: CASRALTGNYGYTF.

CDR3 in DNA: TGTGCCAGCAGCCCCCTAAGGGACAGGGGGCCCACCGGGGAGCTGTTTTTT. Translating it yields CASSPLRDRGPTGELFF. The chain links TRBV7-9 to TRBJ2-2; 12 positions agree with TRBD1. J gave up 4 bases and V 5 bases, and 8 bases lay outside the gene matches. Per the germline V gene, CDR1 is SEHNR and CDR2 is FQNEAQ (reference sequence). This CDR3 contains 17 residues.

The J gene is TRBJ2-7, the V gene TRBV5-6, with 7 bases fitting TRBD1. Trimming took 0 bases from V and 4 from J; bases not matched to a gene: 4. Germline V gene lookup returns CDR1 SGHDT and CDR2 YYEEEE. The CDR3 contains 14 residues. CDR3 in amino acids: CASSLGTGRYEQYF. The CDR3 DNA sequence: TGTGCCAGCAGCTTGGGGACAGGTCGATACGAGCAGTACTTC.

The gene calls are TRBV2 and TRBJ2-7; no clear D gene. The germline V gene has CDR1 SNHLY and CDR2 FYNNEI. This CDR3 region has 12 residues. Trimming stripped 7 bases from V and 2 bases from J, with 9 bases between. CDR3 DNA: TGTGCCAGCACGAGACAAACCTACGAGCAGTACTTC. This gives the protein CASTRQTYEQYF.

This chain joins TRBV11-3 and TRBJ2-1, with D possibly TRBD1 on 6 matching bases. This CDR3 spans 12 amino acids. CDR1 and CDR2 from the germline V gene are SGHNT and YENEEA. V dropped 5 bases and J dropped 8 bases, with 10 bases sitting between them. CDR3 residues: CASSTGFDEQFF. The CDR3 coding sequence is TGTGCCAGCAGCACAGGGTTTGATGAGCAGTTCTTC. The full variable domain, its missing parts supplied by reference TRBV11-3 and TRBJ2-1, is EAGVVQSPRYKIIEKKQPVAFWCNPISGHNTLYWYLQNLGQGPELLIRYENEEAVDDSQLPKDRFSAERLKGVDSTLKIQPAELGDSAVYLCASSTGFDEQFFGPGTRLTVL.